The subject of this entry is one TCR beta chain. The data originate from a study of technical replicates of blood from a handful of donors. Measured with immunoSEQ multiplex PCR; TCRdb has only the in-frame clones, and not every one. The table lists about 73,000 clones, 93% of them singletons. This TCR derives from a human donor in good health. The source material was T cells isolated from PBMCs.

CDR3 residues: CASSQATETPGKQLFF. As DNA, the CDR3 is TGTGCCAGCAGCCAAGCTACTGAGACCCCGGGAAAACAACTGTTTTTT. The chain carries TRBV4-2 and TRBJ1-4; D is unresolved. Germline CDR1 reads LGHNA; CDR2 reads YNFKEQ. The CDR3 is 16 residues long. Trimming stripped 1 base from V and 12 bases from J, with 21 bases between.